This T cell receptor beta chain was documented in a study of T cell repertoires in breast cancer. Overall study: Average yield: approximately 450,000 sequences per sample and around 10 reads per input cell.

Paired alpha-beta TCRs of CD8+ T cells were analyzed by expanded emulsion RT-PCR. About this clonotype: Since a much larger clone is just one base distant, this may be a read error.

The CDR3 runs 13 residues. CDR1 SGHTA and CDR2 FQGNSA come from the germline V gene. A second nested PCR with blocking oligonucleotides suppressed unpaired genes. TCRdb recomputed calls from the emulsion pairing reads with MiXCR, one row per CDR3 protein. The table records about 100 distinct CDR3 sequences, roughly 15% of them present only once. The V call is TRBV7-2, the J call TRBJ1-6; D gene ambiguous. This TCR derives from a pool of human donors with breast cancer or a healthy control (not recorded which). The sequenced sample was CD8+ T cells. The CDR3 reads CARSLELYSPLHF. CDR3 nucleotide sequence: TGTGCCAGAAGCTTAGAGTTATATTCACCCCTCCACTTT. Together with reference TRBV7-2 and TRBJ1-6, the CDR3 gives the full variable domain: GAGVSQSPSNKVTEKGKDVELRCDPISGHTALYWYRQSLGQGLEFLIYFQGNSAPDKSGLPSDRFSAERTGGSVSTLTIQRTQQEDSAVYLCARSLELYSPLHFGNGTRLTVT.